These 24 T cell receptor beta chains share one sample of origin, sequenced in a study of T cell repertoires in cytomegalovirus infection. TCRdb fed the reads into MiXCR, producing one record per CDR3 protein. The sample has around 260,000 distinct CDR3 sequences, more than 20% seen once. What was sequenced was PBMCs. These receptors all stem from a human donor in good health (CMV status not recorded). Some clones in this sample may be carry-over from other donors' samples.

This clonotype was recorded many times. V usage is TRBV7-2 and J usage is TRBJ2-1, with D unresolved. This CDR3 comprises 12 residues. V lost 2 bases and J 8 bases, leaving 7 bases between the germline ends. In germline, CDR1 is SGHTA, CDR2 FQGNSA. CDR3 DNA sequence: TGTGCCAGCAGCTTAACCGGGTATGAGCAGTTCTTC. The encoded protein is CASSLTGYEQFF. Full variable domain (remainder filled in from reference TRBV7-2 and TRBJ2-1): GAGVSQSPSNKVTEKGKDVELRCDPISGHTALYWYRQSLGQGLEFLIYFQGNSAPDKSGLPSDRFSAERTGGSVSTLTIQRTQQEDSAVYLCASSLTGYEQFFGPGTRLTVL.

The rearrangement joins TRBV7-4 to TRBJ1-2; a possible D gene is TRBD1 (6 bases). The CDR3 is 12 residues long. Between the trimmed V and J ends, which lost 5 bases and 7 bases, there was a span of 11 bases. The V gene's germline CDR1 is SGHVT and CDR2 SQSDAQ. CDR3 region: CASSPGEFGYTF. Here the CDR3 DNA reads TGTGCCAGCAGCCCAGGGGAGTTTGGCTACACCTTC.

This chain connects TRBV29-1 to TRBJ2-1, with D tentatively TRBD1 (6 bases). Germline values: CDR1 SQVTM, CDR2 ANQGSEA. V gave up 4 bases and J gave up 4 bases, with 11 bases separating them. This CDR3 region has 13 residues. The DNA of the CDR3 is TGCAGCGTTGCCCCGGACAGTTACAATGAGCAGTTCTTC. Translating gives CSVAPDSYNEQFF.

This sequence joins TRBV7-9 and TRBJ2-1, with 7 bases lining up with TRBD1. Per germline, CDR1 SEHNR and CDR2 FQNEAQ (reference sequence). This CDR3 has 14 amino acids. The trim removed 10 bases at V and 9 bases at J, leaving 15 bases unmatched. CDR3 DNA sequence: TGTGCCATCAATCGAGGGCAGGGGGTCAGTGAGCAGTTCTTC. Its protein product is CAINRGQGVSEQFF.

The CDR3 region is CASSLAGVRDEQYF. Here the CDR3 DNA reads TGTGCCAGCAGTTTGGCTGGGGTCCGGGACGAGCAGTACTTC. The genes are TRBV28 and TRBJ2-7, with D unclear. The CDR3 length is 14 residues. Trimming removed 3 bases at V and 5 bases at J, with 14 bases between. The germline V gene encodes CDR1 MDHEN and CDR2 SYDVKM.

This clonotype has at least ten counts. The chain couples TRBV7-2 to TRBJ1-3; D uncertain. This CDR3 spans 16 amino acids. V was shortened by 4 bases and J by 0 bases, with 13 bases between the two germline ends. The V gene's germline CDR1 is SGHTA and CDR2 FQGNSA. The CDR3: CASSYLTGSSGNTIYF. CDR3 sequence (DNA): TGTGCCAGCAGCTACTTAACCGGGAGCTCTGGAAACACCATATATTTT.

This chain connects TRBV7-8 to TRBJ2-3; D unclear. The V gene's germline CDR1 is SGHVS and CDR2 FQNEAQ. Trimming took off 4 bases at V and 4 bases at J, with 12 bases between the two ends. CDR3 size: 14 residues. The CDR3 DNA sequence: TGTGCCAGCAGCTCCCCCGGTGGGGCAGATACGCAGTATTTT. Encoded protein: CASSSPGGADTQYF. Variable domain in full (rest from reference TRBV7-8 and TRBJ2-3): GAGVSQSPRYKVAKRGQDVALRCDPISGHVSLFWYQQALGQGPEFLTYFQNEAQLDKSGLPSDRFFAERPEGSVSTLKIQRTQQEDSAVYLCASSSPGGADTQYFGPGTRLTVL.

The chain is built from TRBV4-1 and TRBJ2-5; D call uncertain. Trimming cost V 4 bases and J 4 bases, with 10 bases left between them. Germline CDR1 is MGHRA and CDR2 is YSYEKL. This CDR3 has 13 amino acids. The CDR3 nucleotides are TGCGCCAGCAGCCTCCAAGAGCGAGAGACCCAGTACTTC. Translated: CASSLQERETQYF.

This CDR3 reads CASSLEPGQTEFFSNQPQHF. The CDR3 region has the DNA TGTGCCAGCAGCTTAGAGCCGGGACAGACCGAGTTCTTTAGCAATCAGCCCCAGCATTTT. This rearrangement joins TRBV7-9 to TRBJ1-5; TRBD1 matches 7 bases. Trimming removed 1 base from V and 0 bases from J; junction bases left unmatched: 15. Per the germline V gene, CDR1 is SEHNR and CDR2 is FQNEAQ (reference sequence). The CDR3 consists of 20 residues.

This clonotype was detected only once. As the CDR3 is not closed by the conserved phenylalanine or tryptophan, this likely results from a read error. No DNA is shown, since the ends of the CDR3 on it are uncertain; the CDR3 is the one TCRdb lists. The V call is TRBV29-1, the J call TRBJ1-2; the table assigns TRBD1, which was not confirmed against the DNA. From germline, CDR1 is SQVTM and CDR2 ANQGSEA. The CDR3 length equals 11 residues, ends included. CDR3 amino acids: CSVVGEATPEL.

The gene calls are TRBV10-1 and TRBJ1-1; no clear D. Trimming stripped 1 base from V and 2 bases from J, with 5 bases between. Germline CDR1 and CDR2: WNHNN and SYGVQD (reference sequence). The length of the CDR3 is 13 residues. The CDR3 loop reads CASSEFQNTEAFF. In nucleotides, the CDR3 is TGCGCCAGCAGTGAGTTTCAAAACACTGAAGCTTTCTTT.

This clonotype was observed at least ten times. The chain joins TRBV7-2 to TRBJ2-7, with 7 nucleotides matching TRBD2. CDR1 and CDR2 from the germline V gene are SGHTA and FQGNSA. Germline trimming cut 4 bases from V and 5 bases from J; bases unmatched to any gene: 5. This CDR3 has 13 residues. Here the CDR3 DNA reads TGTGCCAGCAGCTCCACCGGGACTAACGAGCAGTACTTC. This sequence encodes CASSSTGTNEQYF.

This clonotype appeared a few times. The genes are TRBV11-2 and TRBJ2-2; TRBD2 matches 14 bases. V trimming: 7 bases; J trimming: 2 bases; junction bases outside the gene matches: 12. Germline V gene data show CDR1 as SGHAT and CDR2 as FQNNGV. The CDR3 length is 19 residues. The CDR3 DNA reads TGTGCCAGCACCAGAACGGGACTAGCGGGGGCCACAAACACCGGGGAGCTGTTTTTT. Translating gives CASTRTGLAGATNTGELFF. Looking up the rest from reference TRBV11-2 and TRBJ2-2 gives the full variable domain: EAGVAQSPRYKIIEKRQSVAFWCNPISGHATLYWYQQILGQGPKLLIQFQNNGVVDDSQLPKDRFSAERLKGVDSTLKIQPAKLEDSAVYLCASTRTGLAGATNTGELFFGEGSRLTVL.

The sample holds one count of this clonotype. The J gene is TRBJ2-2, the V gene TRBV7-9; 7 nucleotides line up with TRBD1. Germline CDR1 is SEHNR and CDR2 is FQNEAQ (reference sequence). Trimming took 3 bases from V and 5 from J; bases not matched to a gene: 6. The CDR3 is 15 residues long. The CDR3 loop reads CASSFNRGWTGELFF. CDR3 sequence (DNA): TGTGCCAGCAGCTTTAACAGGGGTTGGACCGGGGAGCTGTTTTTT.

This clonotype was recorded many times. The chain has TRBV7-9 and TRBJ1-5; D is perhaps TRBD1 (6 bases). CDR3 length: 15 amino acids. Germline assignment: CDR1 SEHNR and CDR2 FQNEAQ (reference sequence). Trimming stripped 2 bases from V and 4 bases from J, with 12 bases between. The CDR3 DNA is TGTGCCAGCAGCTTACTCGCAGGGGAGAATCAGCCCCAGCATTTT. It codes for CASSLLAGENQPQHF.

This clonotype was seen many times. This chain links TRBV20-1 with TRBJ2-6; unclear D gene. The CDR3 totals 15 residues. Germline values: CDR1 DFQATT, CDR2 SNEGSKA (reference sequence). The V end was cut by 0 bases, the J end by 3 bases, with 9 bases between. This CDR3 reads CSARDLGFGANVLTF. CDR3 coding DNA: TGCAGTGCTAGAGATTTAGGCTTTGGGGCCAACGTCCTGACTTTC.

The V call is TRBV14, the J call TRBJ2-7; D might be TRBD1 (6 bases). Germline CDR1 SGHDN, CDR2 FVKESK. The CDR3 consists of 13 residues. The V end was cut by 1 base, the J end by 8 bases, with 12 bases between. The CDR3 region has the DNA TGTGCCAGCAGCCAAGTCAAGGACAGTAAGCAGTACTTC. It encodes CASSQVKDSKQYF.

J is TRBJ1-5 and V is TRBV11-2, with 10 bases matching TRBD1. The germline V gene encodes CDR1 SGHAT and CDR2 FQNNGV. Germline trimming cut 5 bases from V and 5 bases from J; bases unmatched to any gene: 12. This CDR3 has 17 amino acids. CDR3 protein: CASSVLKGQGFDQPQHF. DNA for the CDR3: TGTGCCAGCAGCGTTTTAAAGGGACAGGGGTTCGATCAGCCCCAGCATTTT.

This chain connects TRBV4-1 to TRBJ2-7; 8 positions agree with TRBD1. The germline gives CDR1 MGHRA, CDR2 YSYEKL. This CDR3 contains 15 residues. V dropped 2 bases and J dropped 5; count of bases not matched to a gene: 8. Here the CDR3 DNA reads TGCGCCAGCAGCCAACCGGACAGGGAACGCAACGAGCAGTACTTC. Amino acids: CASSQPDRERNEQYF.

This clonotype was seen many times. The V gene is TRBV7-6, the J gene TRBJ2-1, with 7 bases matching TRBD1. The CDR3 totals 15 residues. Germline-derived CDR1 and CDR2 are SGHVS and FNYEAQ. The trim removed 5 bases at V and 0 bases at J, leaving 4 bases unmatched. The chain's CDR3 is CASSPWTGSYNEQFF. CDR3 nucleotides: TGTGCCAGCAGCCCGTGGACAGGCTCCTACAATGAGCAGTTCTTC. Drawing the rest from reference TRBV7-6 and TRBJ2-1, the complete variable domain is GAGVSQSPRYKVTKRGQDVALRCDPISGHVSLYWYRQALGQGPEFLTYFNYEAQQDKSGLPNDRFSAERPEGSISTLTIQRTEQRDSAMYRCASSPWTGSYNEQFFGPGTRLTVL.

This clonotype was picked up a small number of times. One end of the junction varies from germline; a read error may be responsible. The genes are TRBV6-6 and TRBJ2-7; no clear D. This CDR3 is built from 12 residues. CDR1 and CDR2 (germline): MNHNY, SVGAGI (reference sequence). The CDR3 coding sequence is TGTTCCAGCCTAGGGCACTCCTACGAGCAGTACTTC. Translation: CSSLGHSYEQYF.

The chain couples TRBV28 to TRBJ2-7; 10 bases align to TRBD1. Germline CDR1 and CDR2: MDHEN and SYDVKM. The junction had 10 bases not matched to a gene; V was cut back by 6 bases and J by 5 bases. This CDR3 contains 15 residues. The CDR3 region has the DNA TGTGCCAGCAGACCTGGGGGGACAGGGGTAAACGAGCAGTACTTC. It yields the protein CASRPGGTGVNEQYF.

This clonotype was counted a single time. The V and J genes are TRBV5-1 and TRBJ2-1, with a possible D match to TRBD2 (5 bases). Germline V gives CDR1 SGHRS, CDR2 YFSETQ. CDR3 length equals 15 residues. V was clipped by 1 base and J by 4 bases, with 12 bases between them. CDR3 sequence reads: CASSLSGGLYNEQFF. In nucleotides, the CDR3 is TGCGCCAGCAGCTTGAGTGGCGGGTTGTACAATGAGCAGTTCTTC.

This clonotype was seen ten or more times. V gene TRBV6-1 combines with J gene TRBJ2-7; TRBD1 matches 7 bases. With 6 bases clipped from V and 2 bases from J, the junction kept 4 bases outside the gene matches. The CDR3 is made up of 13 amino acids. Germline assignment: CDR1 MNHNS and CDR2 SASEGT. DNA of the CDR3: TGTGCCAGCAGGAGGGGACAGACCTACGAGCAGTACTTC. Translating it yields CASRRGQTYEQYF.